The entry below describes one TCR beta chain. The antigen remains undetermined. Primers for the PCR totalled 60 Vbeta and 13 Jbeta. The data were produced by immunoSEQ multiplex PCR, yet TCRdb's version contains in-frame clones alone and is incomplete. The sample consists of some 150,000 clones, roughly 78% of them appearing once. The record originates from a study of cytomegalovirus exposure and HLA in healthy donors. Overall study findings and caveats: Immune exposure information comprised only CMV serostatus. Highly shared sequence variants in one cluster were likely a sequencing artifact.

The CDR3 loop spans 13 amino acids. V was clipped by 7 bases and J by 13 bases; unmatched bases: 11. Germline CDR1 MNHNS, CDR2 SASEGT. The sequence was collected from a man in his forties or fifties in good health and CMV-seronegative. This rearrangement joins TRBV6-1 to TRBJ1-2, with 11 positions matching TRBD1. What was sequenced was PBMCs. CDR3 residues: CASMPDRGREGTF. DNA of the CDR3: TGTGCCAGCATGCCGGACAGGGGGCGCGAGGGCACCTTC.